This T cell receptor (beta chain) appears in the sequencing data of a study of T cell clonality in common variable immunodeficiency. TCRdb's table, derived via immunoSEQ multiplex PCR, lists solely in-frame clones and lacks some. The ten top clones account for approximately 3.7%, within a sample of about 7,800 clones. Of note for this clone: Its specificity is unknown. The read terminates 3 residues ahead of where the CDR3 ends, so the germline J gene completes it.

CVID subjects were some 15 female and some 27 male, aged roughly 9 to 70. For at least one year, all CVID subjects received replacement immunoglobulin. Donors gave roughly 5 to 9 ml heparinized peripheral whole blood. Study results and limitations: Reportedly, TCR beta sequences from common variable immunodeficiency showed fewer deletions and N-nucleotide insertions.

The germline V and J ends were trimmed by 8 bases and 0 bases, with 16 bases remaining between them. The CDR3 extends over 15 amino acids. Germline V gene data show CDR1 as SGHTA and CDR2 as FQGNSA. The chain uses TRBV7-2 and TRBJ1-1, with D hard to call. The TCR was taken from a human donor with common variable immunodeficiency. The source material was peripheral blood mononuclear cells. The CDR3 sequence is CASCLAGVMNTEAFF. The sequenced CDR3 bases are TGTGCCAGCTGTCTTGCAGGTGTCATGAACACTGAA.